One sample yielded the 29 T cell receptor beta chains listed below, sequenced in a study of shared clonotypes between healthy human individuals. Using immunoSEQ multiplex PCR, the repertoire was profiled, and TCRdb retains in-frame clones only, with some absent. The data show 950,000 to 1,200,000 clones, with 70% to 80% seen just once and 0.89% held by the top ten. Sequenced sample: memory CD4+ T cells from PBMCs. This sample's subset: CD45RA-negative fraction. All receptors derive from a young man in good health. Some clones in this sample may be carry-over from other donors' samples.

V gene TRBV6-5 combines with J gene TRBJ2-3, with a tentative D call TRBD1 (6 bases). Trimming removed 6 bases from V and 3 bases from J, with 13 bases in between. The CDR3 is made up of 14 amino acids. Germline lookup yields CDR1 MNHEY and CDR2 SVGAGI. CDR3 sequence (DNA): TGTGCCAGCAGGGAGGCAGGGGTTACAGATACGCAGTATTTT. As protein: CASREAGVTDTQYF.

V is TRBV4-1 and J is TRBJ2-7; D possibly uses TRBD1 or TRBD2 (5 bases each). Germline V gives CDR1 MGHRA, CDR2 YSYEKL. Trimming stripped 0 bases from V and 4 bases from J, with 13 bases between. The CDR3 is made up of 15 amino acids. The CDR3 sequence: CASSQDYVGEYEQYF. The CDR3, as DNA: TGCGCCAGCAGCCAAGATTATGTGGGGGAATACGAGCAGTACTTC.

This clone was detected a few times. One end of the junction fails to match germline, which may point to a read error. Other DNA sequences in this specimen translate into the identical CDR3. The chain combines TRBV7-2 with TRBJ2-3; 12 bases match TRBD2. This CDR3 contains 17 residues. In germline, CDR1 is SGHTA, CDR2 FQGNSA. In DNA, the CDR3 is TGCGCCAGCAGCAGAATTTCTAGCGGGAGGGCCGCAGATACGCAGTATTTT. The encoded protein is CASSRISSGRAADTQYF.

J is TRBJ2-1 and V is TRBV5-1, with D possibly TRBD2 on 5 matching bases. Trimming shortened V by 0 bases and J by 8 bases, and 12 bases separated the two germline ends. The CDR3 is made up of 14 amino acids. Germline values: CDR1 SGHRS, CDR2 YFSETQ. CDR3 amino acids: CASSLGHGGDEQFF. CDR3 sequence (DNA): TGCGCCAGCAGCTTGGGCCACGGAGGCGATGAGCAGTTCTTC.

A note on this clone: Relative to the germline gene, one junction end is altered; a read error may explain this. This rearrangement joins TRBV2 to TRBJ2-4, with a tentative D call TRBD2 (6 bases). Germline-derived CDR1 and CDR2 are SNHLY and FYNNEI. CDR3 length: 12 amino acids. The CDR3 loop reads CASSEGLSGEYF. The CDR3 DNA is TGTGCCAGCAGCGAAGGTTTGTCGGGAGAGTACTTC. Variable domain in full (rest from reference TRBV2 and TRBJ2-4): EPEVTQTPSHQVTQMGQEVILRCVPISNHLYFYWYRQILGQKVEFLVSFYNNEISEKSEIFDDQFSVERPDGSNFTLKIRSTKLEDSAMYFCASSEGLSGEYFGAGTRLSVL.

This chain connects TRBV9 to TRBJ1-2; D unresolved. The CDR3 is made up of 13 amino acids. Germline CDR1 is SGDLS and CDR2 is YYNGEE. Trimming cost V 3 bases and J 3 bases, with 9 bases left between them. The CDR3 DNA reads as TGTGCCAGCAGCGCGAATCTCGACTATGGCTACACCTTC. Translating gives CASSANLDYGYTF.

The rearrangement links TRBV7-2 to TRBJ2-7; D is possibly TRBD1 (5 bases). The ends were cut back, 4 bases at V and 8 bases at J, with 18 bases in the middle. The CDR3 runs 14 residues. Germline lookup yields CDR1 SGHTA and CDR2 FQGNSA. This chain's CDR3 is CASSYSGQSGKQYF. For the CDR3, the DNA is TGTGCCAGCAGCTACTCCGGACAATCGGGCAAGCAGTACTTC.

This chain connects TRBV6-6 to TRBJ1-3; 7 nucleotides match TRBD1. J was trimmed by 2 bases and V by 2 bases; bases with no gene match: 3. This CDR3 is built from 15 residues. The germline V gene has CDR1 MNHNY and CDR2 SVGAGI (reference sequence). The CDR3, as DNA: TGTGCCAGCAGTTACCCAACAGGGGCTGGAAACACCATATATTTT. It specifies CASSYPTGAGNTIYF.

The chain has TRBV7-2 and TRBJ2-3; 7 bases line up with TRBD1. Germline CDR1 and CDR2: SGHTA and FQGNSA. This CDR3 comprises 15 residues. V dropped 5 bases and J dropped 2; count of bases not matched to a gene: 7. The CDR3 protein is CASSPTGTATDTQYF. For the CDR3, the DNA is TGTGCCAGCAGCCCAACCGGGACAGCCACAGATACGCAGTATTTT.

The rearrangement uses TRBV27 and TRBJ2-1, with TRBD2 identical over 7 bases. This CDR3 region has 19 residues. J lost 2 bases, V lost 1 base, and 14 bases had no gene match. The germline gives CDR1 MNHEY, CDR2 SMNVEV (reference sequence). CDR3 sequence (DNA): TGTGCCAGCAGTTTATGGGCTGGTGACGTGGGGGGGACCTACAATGAGCAGTTCTTC. Translating gives CASSLWAGDVGGTYNEQFF.

CDR3 residues: CSVGRNNEQFF. The CDR3 DNA sequence: TGCAGCGTTGGTCGGAACAATGAGCAGTTCTTC. The chain is built from TRBV29-1 and TRBJ2-1; no firm D call. The ends were cut back, 4 bases at V and 5 bases at J, with 6 bases in the middle. Germline V gene lookup returns CDR1 SQVTM and CDR2 ANQGSEA. CDR3 length equals 11 residues.

This rearrangement joins TRBV5-4 to TRBJ2-5, with no clear D. Germline assignment: CDR1 SGHNT and CDR2 YYREEE (reference sequence). This CDR3 comprises 12 residues. Trimming removed 3 bases at V and 5 bases at J, with 8 bases between. The DNA of the CDR3 is TGTGCCAGCAGCTCCGAGGACGAGACCCAGTACTTC. Its protein product is CASSSEDETQYF.

This chain links TRBV19 with TRBJ2-7, with 10 nucleotides matching TRBD1. The CDR3 sequence is 14 residues long. V trimming: 5 bases; J trimming: 2 bases; junction bases outside the gene matches: 3. In germline, CDR1 is LNHDA, CDR2 SQIVND (reference sequence). DNA of the CDR3: TGTGCCAGTAGTTGGGACAGGGGCACCTACGAGCAGTACTTC. Translation gives CASSWDRGTYEQYF.

The chain uses TRBV6-4 and TRBJ1-5, with TRBD1 as a possible D gene (6 bases). CDR1 MRHNA and CDR2 SNTAGT come from the germline V gene. This CDR3 contains 15 residues. V lost 0 bases and J lost 2, with 8 bases in between. The CDR3 sequence is CASSDSKGGNQPQHF. CDR3 in DNA: TGTGCCAGCAGTGACTCGAAGGGGGGCAATCAGCCCCAGCATTTT.

This clone showed up just a few times. V usage is TRBV9 and J usage is TRBJ1-5, with no clear D. The germline V gene encodes CDR1 SGDLS and CDR2 YYNGEE. The CDR3 sequence is 14 residues long. V was clipped by 0 bases and J by 2 bases, with 6 bases between them. CDR3 nucleotide sequence: TGTGCCAGCAGCGTAGGGGTTGGCAATCAGCCCCAGCATTTT. Amino acid sequence: CASSVGVGNQPQHF.

This clone was seen just once. The chain is built from TRBV19 and TRBJ2-3; TRBD2 agrees at 11 bases. From germline, CDR1 is LNHDA and CDR2 SQIVND (reference sequence). V lost 5 bases and J lost 2; bases outside the gene matches: 6. The CDR3 loop spans 16 amino acids. DNA of the CDR3: TGTGCCAGTAGTTTGGGGACTAGCGGACACACAGATACGCAGTATTTT. Protein product: CASSLGTSGHTDTQYF.

The chain carries TRBV4-2 and TRBJ2-5; tentatively, D is TRBD2 (5 bases). This CDR3 is 15 amino acids long. Germline CDR1 reads LGHNA; CDR2 reads YNFKEQ. V shed 1 base and J shed 5 bases, with 14 bases lying between them. CDR3 in DNA: TGTGCCAGCAGCCAAGCAGGCGACGGGGAGGAGACCCAGTACTTC. Its protein is CASSQAGDGEETQYF.

The genes are TRBV5-5 and TRBJ2-6; 9 bases agree with TRBD1. V lost 0 bases and J lost 0; bases outside the gene matches: 7. CDR1 and CDR2 from the germline V gene are SGHKS and YYEKEE (reference sequence). This CDR3 region has 19 residues. This CDR3 reads CASSLGGQGSYSGANVLTF. The CDR3 region has the DNA TGTGCCAGCAGCTTGGGTGGACAGGGGTCCTACTCTGGGGCCAACGTCCTGACTTTC.

This sequence joins TRBV5-1 and TRBJ2-3; TRBD1 matches 7 bases. CDR3 length equals 14 residues. Germline assignment: CDR1 SGHRS and CDR2 YFSETQ. The trim removed 3 bases at V and 2 bases at J, leaving 3 bases unmatched. DNA for the CDR3: TGCGCCAGCAGCTGGGACAGACACACAGATACGCAGTATTTT. Translating it yields CASSWDRHTDTQYF.

The genes are TRBV28 and TRBJ2-1; D may correspond to TRBD1 or TRBD2 (5 bases each). From germline, CDR1 is MDHEN and CDR2 SYDVKM. This CDR3 spans 13 amino acids. Trimming stripped 5 bases from V and 6 bases from J, with 11 bases between. CDR3 DNA: TGTGCCAGCAGTCTCCGGGACCCCAATGAGCAGTTCTTC. Translated: CASSLRDPNEQFF.

The CDR3 nucleotides are TGTGCCAGCAGCAAACAACCCGGGCCTACCTACGAGCAGTACTTC. It is translated as CASSKQPGPTYEQYF. The chain employs TRBV7-9 and TRBJ2-7, with unresolved D. The V and J ends lost 5 bases and 2 bases respectively, with 16 bases between them. This CDR3 has 15 amino acids. Germline CDR1 SEHNR, CDR2 FQNEAQ (reference sequence).

This clone was recorded once. This sequence may be a read error, since a much larger clone differs from it by one base. Different DNA sequences within this sample yield the same CDR3. The chain couples TRBV27 to TRBJ1-3, with no clear D. This CDR3 has 12 residues. Germline V lookup: CDR1 MNHEY, CDR2 SMNVEV (reference sequence). V lost 6 bases, J lost 1 base, and 4 bases lay in between. This CDR3 is CASRGSGNTIYF. CDR3 bases: TGTGCCAGCAGGGGATCTGGAAACACCATATATTTT.

The rearrangement links TRBV2 to TRBJ2-5; D ambiguous. The CDR3 is made up of 15 amino acids. Deletions cut 3 bases from V and 1 base from J, with 12 bases between. The germline gives CDR1 SNHLY, CDR2 FYNNEI. The CDR3 loop reads CASSDRRSRQETQYF. CDR3 bases: TGTGCCAGCAGTGATAGGCGATCCCGCCAAGAGACCCAGTACTTC. Supplemented by reference TRBV2 and TRBJ2-5, the full variable domain reads EPEVTQTPSHQVTQMGQEVILRCVPISNHLYFYWYRQILGQKVEFLVSFYNNEISEKSEIFDDQFSVERPDGSNFTLKIRSTKLEDSAMYFCASSDRRSRQETQYFGPGTRLLVL.

The chain couples TRBV10-3 to TRBJ2-7; D call uncertain. The germline gives CDR1 ENHRY, CDR2 SYGVKD. V gave up 4 bases and J gave up 2 bases, with 12 bases separating them. The CDR3 contains 14 residues. DNA for the CDR3: TGTGCCATCAGTGGTGGCACCTATACCTACGAGCAGTACTTC. Its translation is CAISGGTYTYEQYF.

The chain joins TRBV11-1 to TRBJ2-3, with D perhaps TRBD2 (6 bases). With 2 bases removed from V and 2 bases from J, the gap between germline ends came to 11 bases. Germline V gene data show CDR1 as SGHAT and CDR2 as FQDESV (reference sequence). The CDR3 is 15 residues long. CDR3 protein: CASSLISGATDTQYF. The CDR3 DNA reads as TGTGCCAGCAGCTTAATTAGCGGAGCCACAGATACGCAGTATTTT. Combining the CDR3 with reference TRBV11-1 and TRBJ2-3 gives the whole variable domain EAEVAQSPRYKITEKSQAVAFWCDPISGHATLYWYRQILGQGPELLVQFQDESVVDDSQLPKDRFSAERLKGVDSTLKIQPAELGDSAMYLCASSLISGATDTQYFGPGTRLTVL.

The rearrangement links TRBV5-1 to TRBJ1-3; 8 bases map to TRBD1. This CDR3 has 13 amino acids. Germline V gene data show CDR1 as SGHRS and CDR2 as YFSETQ. With 4 bases clipped from V and 12 bases from J, the junction kept 9 bases outside the gene matches. The CDR3 spells CASSMVQGANIYF. CDR3 nucleotide sequence: TGCGCCAGCAGCATGGTTCAGGGGGCGAACATATATTTT.

A few counts support this clone. The V call is TRBV7-2, the J call TRBJ1-2, with D maybe TRBD1 (5 bases). Germline assignment: CDR1 SGHTA and CDR2 FQGNSA. There are 15 residues in the CDR3. The V end lost 1 base, the J end lost 4 bases, and 13 bases lay between the germline ends. The chain's CDR3 is CASSLGFGGFYGYTF. CDR3 DNA: TGTGCCAGCAGCTTAGGGTTTGGGGGGTTCTATGGCTACACCTTC.

This clone has more than one count but fewer than ten. The V gene is TRBV5-1, the J gene TRBJ2-3; 8 positions agree with TRBD2. Germline loops: CDR1 SGHRS, CDR2 YFSETQ. V lost 0 bases, J lost 4 bases, and 4 bases stayed unmatched. The CDR3 length is 15 residues. For the CDR3, the DNA is TGCGCCAGCAGCTTGGCCGCGGGAGGTGCAGATACGCAGTATTTT. It is translated as CASSLAAGGADTQYF.

This clone was found a few times. The chain joins TRBV27 to TRBJ1-2, with D perhaps matching TRBD1 (6 bases). The V gene lost 5 bases and the J gene lost 4 bases, with 23 bases spanning the gap. The CDR3 length is 17 residues. Germline V gives CDR1 MNHEY, CDR2 SMNVEV (reference sequence). The CDR3 bases are TGTGCCAGCAGTCCTCGAACTACAGGGAAATTAACCTATGGCTACACCTTC. Translating it yields CASSPRTTGKLTYGYTF.